This TCR beta chain was recorded in a study of blood T cell repertoires in COVID-19. At the level of the study: Sites across the United States, Italy and Spain contributed samples from acute and convalescent COVID-19. Sources were T cells, B-cell-depleted T cells, or PBMCs; the material itself was cDNA or gDNA.

Trimming took 1 base from V and 5 from J, leaving 12 bases between them. Germline CDR1 and CDR2: SGHAT and FQNNGV. The CDR3 contains 14 residues. The Seattle site enrolled patients during active infection and followed them longitudinally. Original processing notes: Cell counts per sample came from amplifying reference gene primers. Clones were read by immunoSEQ multiplex PCR, and TCRdb kept only the in-frame ones, dropping some. Clonal size and the V and J genes are those of that table, whereas D and trimming came from the DNA. The top ten clones hold about 6.3% of a sample with roughly 120,000 clones, roughly 80% of them seen once.

The chain recombines TRBV11-2 with TRBJ2-7, with D perhaps matching TRBD1 (6 bases). This TCR derives from a man at least 80 years old with COVID-19, enrolled during active disease. Sequencing used peripheral blood. The CDR3 here is CASSLANQGNEQYF. The CDR3, as DNA: TGTGCCAGCAGCTTAGCCAATCAGGGGAACGAGCAGTACTTC.